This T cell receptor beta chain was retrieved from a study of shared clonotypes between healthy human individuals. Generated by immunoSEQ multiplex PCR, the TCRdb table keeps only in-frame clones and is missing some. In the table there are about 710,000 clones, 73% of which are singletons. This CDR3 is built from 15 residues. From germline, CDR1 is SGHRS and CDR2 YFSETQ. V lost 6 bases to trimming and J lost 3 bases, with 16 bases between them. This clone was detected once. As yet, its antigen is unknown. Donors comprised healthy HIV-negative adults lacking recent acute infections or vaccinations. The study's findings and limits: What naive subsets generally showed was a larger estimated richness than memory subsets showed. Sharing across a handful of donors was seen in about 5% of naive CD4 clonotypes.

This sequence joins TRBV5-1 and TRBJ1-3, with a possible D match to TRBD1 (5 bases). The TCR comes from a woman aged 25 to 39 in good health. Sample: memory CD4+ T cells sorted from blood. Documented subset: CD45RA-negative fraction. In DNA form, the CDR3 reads TGCGCCAGCACCGAGGGGAGAACGGATGGAAACACCATATATTTT. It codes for CASTEGRTDGNTIYF.